This T cell receptor (beta chain) was recorded in a study of Ad26.COV2.S vaccination and SARS-CoV-2 variants. Some clones are missing from TCRdb's copy, which holds only in-frame ones; the method was immunoSEQ multiplex PCR. The sample holds hundreds of thousands of clones, 83% seen once. V lost 0 bases, J lost 5 bases, and 26 bases lay in between. In germline, CDR1 is SQVTM, CDR2 ANQGSEA. The CDR3 extends over 19 amino acids. Regarding treatment: some 19 received Ad26.COV2.S at low or high dose, single or two shots; 5 received placebo; per-sample allocation not given. The samples date from day 63 after the first vaccine or placebo injection.

This receptor was obtained from a person between 18 and 65 years old who received the Ad26.COV2.S COVID-19 vaccine or a placebo. This sample comprised peripheral blood, obtained in a trial of Ad26.COV2.S vaccine versus placebo. The V and J genes are TRBV29-1 and TRBJ2-1, with TRBD2 as a possible D gene (6 bases). CDR3 sequence (DNA): TGCAGCGTTGAAGATTACTCAGGGAGCGGGCCCTCCCTTAACAATGAGCAGTTCTTC. Translating it yields CSVEDYSGSGPSLNNEQFF.